A single T cell receptor (beta chain) is shown here with its context. The protocol was immunoSEQ multiplex PCR, while the TCRdb copy is restricted to in-frame clones and leaves out a portion. Among 85,000 to 95,000 clones listed, around 80% were seen once. This CDR3 comprises 14 residues. V lost 5 bases and J 0 bases, leaving 11 bases between the germline ends. CDR1 is LGHDT, CDR2 YNNKEL, per germline (reference sequence). These data belong to a study of control samples from healthy donors and cancer patients. The TCR was taken from an older woman in good health. The chain recombines TRBV3-1 (or the pseudogene TRBV3-2) with TRBJ2-7; D gene ambiguous. Sequenced sample: blood. The CDR3 region is CASSWWSSSYEQYF. The CDR3 nucleotides read TGTGCCAGCAGCTGGTGGTCGAGCTCCTACGAGCAGTACTTC.